The rows below give T cell receptor beta chains drawn from one sample of a study of T cell responses to AZD1222 COVID-19 vaccine. Sequenced by immunoSEQ multiplex PCR; TCRdb stores in-frame clones only, minus some. The table shows around 120,000 clones, with about 88% occurring only once. This sample comprised peripheral blood, obtained on day 0 of AZD1222 vaccination. The receptors stem from an adult in good health. Each CDR3 is given with its conserved first and last residue. D genes are given only for firm matches. Expanded clones are given a class, and other clones once, few, many or no size at all.

>TRBV6-2/TRBV6-3|NA|TRBJ1-2|NA
TGTGCCAGCAGTTACACGGGCGATGGCTACACCTTC
CASSYTGDGYTF
>TRBV6-1|NA|TRBJ1-5|NA
TGTGCCAGCAGTGAAGTAAATCGGGGGAACCAGCCCCAGCATTTT
CASSEVNRGNQPQHF
>TRBV6-5|NA|TRBJ1-5|NA
TGTGCCAGCAGTTACGGGGAGGATCTCGGACCCCAGCATTTT
CASSYGEDLGPQHF
>TRBV3-1/TRBV3-2|NA|TRBJ1-1|NA
TGTGCCAGCAGCCAAGGGTTGAACACTGAAGCTTTCTTT
CASSQGLNTEAFF
>TRBV12-5|NA|TRBJ1-5|NA
TGTGCTAGTGCCCCCGGAGAGGAGTATAGCAATCAGCCCCAGCATTTT
CASAPGEEYSNQPQHF
>TRBV18|NA|TRBJ1-2|TRBD1
TGTGCCAGCTCACCGGAAACGACAGGGGTCTATGGCTACACCTTC
CASSPETTGVYGYTF
>TRBV6-5|NA|TRBJ2-3|NA
TGTGCCAGCGGCCCTACCTCTAGCACAGATACGCAGTATTTT
CASGPTSSTDTQYF
>TRBV24-1|once|TRBJ2-5|TRBD2
TGTGCCACCAGTTCGGATAGGCTAGCGGGACAGCAAGAGACCCAGTACTTC
CATSSDRLAGQQETQYF
>TRBV6-5|once|TRBJ1-1|NA
TGTGCCAGCAGTTACGGGGTAAGGGACCTGAACACTGAAGCTTTCTTT
CASSYGVRDLNTEAFF
>TRBV11-3|once|TRBJ1-1|NA
TGTGCCAGCAGCTTAGACGGGGATCGGGCTTTCTTT
CASSLDGDRAFF
>TRBV10-2|NA|TRBJ1-2|TRBD1
TGCGCCAGCACCCTTGGTCGTAGGGGGCTCGCTAGTTATGGCTACACCTTC
CASTLGRRGLASYGYTF
>TRBV27|NA|TRBJ2-7|NA
TGTGCCAGCAGTTTAGGTCAGGGCTTCTACGAGCAGTACTTC
CASSLGQGFYEQYF
>TRBV10-3|NA|TRBJ2-7|NA
TGTGCCATCAGTGGGCCAGGGACGGGCTCCTACGAGCAGTACTTC
CAISGPGTGSYEQYF
>TRBV28|NA|TRBJ1-2|TRBD1
TGTGCCAGCAGTTTTCTCGACAGGGGTTCCTATGGCTACACCTTC
CASSFLDRGSYGYTF
>TRBV18|NA|TRBJ2-2|NA
TGTGCCAGCTCCGCGTCCCAGGGAGGCCCCGGGGAGCTGTTTTTT
CASSASQGGPGELFF
>TRBV19|NA|TRBJ1-1|NA
TGTGCCAGTAAAGGGGCGAGTGAAGCTTTCTTT
CASKGASEAFF
>TRBV27|NA|TRBJ1-5|TRBD1
TGTGCCAGCAGTTTATCCCCTGGGACAGGGGATTATAGCAATCAGCCCCAGCATTTT
CASSLSPGTGDYSNQPQHF
>TRBV7-3|NA|TRBJ2-1|TRBD2
TGTGCCAGCAGCTTCCTGACTAGCGGGGCCGACAATGAGCAGTTCTTC
CASSFLTSGADNEQFF
>TRBV19|NA|TRBJ1-2|NA
TGTGCCAGTAGTATAGAGTTCGTTGTTGCGGGACAAGGATTC
CASSIEFVVAGQGF
>TRBV3-1/TRBV3-2|NA|TRBJ1-5|NA
TGTGCCAGCAGCCAAGAGTTCGGCAATCAGCCCCAGCATTTT
CASSQEFGNQPQHF
>TRBV27|once|TRBJ2-3|NA
TGTGCCAGCAGTGAACCAAGGGGAACAGATACGCAGTATTTT
CASSEPRGTDTQYF
>TRBV9|NA|TRBJ1-2|TRBD1
TGTGCCAGCAGCGTAGGAGGCAGGGGGGGATATGGCTACACCTTC
CASSVGGRGGYGYTF
>TRBV7-8|NA|TRBJ1-6|TRBD1
TGTGCCAGCAGCTTAAGGGACAGCCCGTTCTACTATAATTCGCCCCTCCACTTT
CASSLRDSPFYYNSPLHF
>TRBV14|NA|TRBJ1-1|NA
TGTGCCAGCAGCCGAGAGACCGTGAACACTGAAGCTTTCTTT
CASSRETVNTEAFF
>TRBV6-5|NA|TRBJ2-3|NA
TGTGCCAGCAGTTACTCTATAGGAACAGATACGCAGTATTTT
CASSYSIGTDTQYF
>TRBV11-3|NA|TRBJ2-7|NA
TGTGCCAGCAGCTTGCCAGGTTCCTACGAGCAGTACTTC
CASSLPGSYEQYF
>TRBV5-6|NA|TRBJ2-1|NA
TGTGCCAGCAGCTCCAACTCCGGGACATCGTACAATGAGCAGTTCTTC
CASSSNSGTSYNEQFF